The text below deals with one T cell receptor beta chain. This clonotype was counted between two and nine times. This receptor's antigen is unknown. Per-base qualities were not stored, and no clone one base away is much larger. A case-control design nested within a healthcare worker cohort in London, UK, was used, with weekly nasopharyngeal swab PCR tests and blood sampling performed. Between 23 and 31 March 2020, the week of the UK lockdown, healthcare workers were enrolled and then followed up weekly for as long as 16 weeks. V is clipped by 6 bases and J by 0 bases, and the sequence between their germline boundaries is 10 bases long. Based on the germline V gene (reference sequence), the CDR1 and CDR2 sequences are LNHDA and SQIVND. From the cysteine up to the phenylalanine, the CDR3 has a length of 14 residues. Solely the CDR3 DNA is kept, with 42 bases framed from the first base. The data stem from a study of early T cells in non-severe SARS-CoV-2 infection (dated by TCRdb to about 2021). Regarding the research as a whole: TCR sequencing used bulk RNA from unsorted whole blood, so alpha and beta chains could not be paired.

Receptors were amplified or captured by 5' RACE. The data were produced on a NextSeq 500. To correct for sequencing error and PCR bias, the TCR library protocol tagged individual cDNA molecules with unique molecular identifiers. TCR alpha and beta chains were both sequenced, and the abundances of alpha and beta sequences in each sample were closely correlated with each other. Under the source paper's analysis protocol: V gene, J gene and CDR3 annotation of TCR sequences was performed with Decombinator V4. Expanded TCRs were defined as changing significantly between any two time points under a Poisson model with p below 0.0001. TCR abundances were normalised to the total number of TCRs sequenced per sample and expressed as counts per million. MAIT TCRs were defined by TRAV1-2 paired with TRAJ12, TRAJ20 or TRAJ33, and iNKT TCRs by TRAV10 paired with TRAJ18. A search of VDJdb, accessed on 1 November 2021, was run for TCRs annotated to CMV, EBV and SARS-CoV-2, with TCRs annotated for multiple antigens excluded. In-frame beta chains were kept once TCRdb had trimmed the public reads at Q25 with fastp and called clones with MiXCR. Rows are combined by CDR3 protein, so each entry shows the most common genes and DNA. The V and J calls follow TCRdb's processing rather than the paper's. Counted in this sample were 85,000 to 95,000 distinct CDR3 sequences; about 15% of them appeared once. The top ten clonotypes cover 0.58% of the sample.

The full study reports these points: VDJdb matching was skewed toward anti-spike CD8 responses and likely underestimated virus-specific expansions, missing private and CD4 specificities.

The V gene is TRBV19 and the J gene is TRBJ2-3; a confident D gene designation cannot be given. The clonotype comes from an adult who was a healthcare worker with PCR-confirmed SARS-CoV-2 infection or an uninfected control (not recorded which). The material sequenced was whole blood. The sequence in DNA is TGTGCCAGTAGGGCGCAGGACAGCACAGATACGCAGTATTTT. Its protein is CASRAQDSTDTQYF.